These 9 T cell receptor beta chains share one sample of origin, sequenced in a study of cytomegalovirus exposure and HLA in healthy donors. Sequencing was performed with immunoSEQ multiplex PCR; in TCRdb, only in-frame clones are kept and a portion is missing. The sample shows about 70,000 clones, about 95% of them seen only once. Sequenced: PBMCs. The origin of the receptors is a young woman in good health and CMV-seropositive.

This CDR3 is CASSPKPSYEQYF. CDR3 DNA sequence: TGTGCCAGCAGTCCCAAGCCGTCCTACGAGCAGTACTTC. The gene calls are TRBV27 and TRBJ2-7, with D uncertain. The CDR3 is made up of 13 amino acids. The germline gives CDR1 MNHEY, CDR2 SMNVEV (reference sequence). The V gene lost 5 bases and the J gene lost 1 base, with 9 bases spanning the gap.

The chain links TRBV19 to TRBJ2-1, with D possibly matching TRBD2 (6 bases). Germline-derived CDR1 and CDR2 are LNHDA and SQIVND (reference sequence). This CDR3 comprises 17 residues. Trimming removed 3 bases from V and 1 base from J, with 16 bases in between. CDR3 DNA sequence: TGTGCCAGTAGTATTCCCGGGCTAGCGACATCCTACAATGAGCAGTTCTTC. This codes for CASSIPGLATSYNEQFF.

The count of this clone is one. The rearrangement links TRBV7-9 to TRBJ1-6; unclear D gene. The V end was cut by 1 base, the J end by 10 bases, with 14 bases between. This CDR3 is 15 amino acids long. CDR1 SEHNR and CDR2 FQNEAQ come from the germline V gene (reference sequence). CDR3 in DNA: TGTGCCAGCAGCTTAGGGGCAGAGCCTCGGTCACCCCTCCACTTT. Translation gives CASSLGAEPRSPLHF.

This clone was detected only once. The chain carries TRBV6-1 and TRBJ1-6; no clear D gene. CDR1 and CDR2 (germline): MNHNS, SASEGT. There are 15 residues in the CDR3. The ends were cut back, 1 base at V and 9 bases at J, with 13 bases in the middle. For the CDR3, the DNA is TGTGCCAGCAGTGAAGTGCCGGGGAGGAGTTCACCCCTCCACTTT. This codes for CASSEVPGRSSPLHF.

This clone was observed a few times. The genes are TRBV7-9 and TRBJ1-3, with D unclear. The CDR3 length is 14 residues. The V and J ends lost 5 bases and 3 bases respectively, with 11 bases between them. Germline V lookup: CDR1 SEHNR, CDR2 FQNEAQ (reference sequence). CDR3 sequence (DNA): TGTGCCAGCAGCCAAACTATAGGTGGAAACACCATATATTTT. Translation gives CASSQTIGGNTIYF.

The chain couples TRBV6-5 to TRBJ1-1; 8 bases agree with TRBD1. Germline lookup yields CDR1 MNHEY and CDR2 SVGAGI. The CDR3 is 15 amino acids. Trimming cost V 4 bases and J 2 bases; bases outside gene matches: 6. CDR3 DNA: TGTGCCAGCAGTTCCTGGGACAGGACCAACACTGAAGCTTTCTTT. Its protein product is CASSSWDRTNTEAFF.

The sample holds one count of this clone. The gene calls are TRBV19 and TRBJ1-2; tentative D call: TRBD1 (6 bases). Deletions cut 9 bases from V and 4 bases from J, with 15 bases between. CDR1 LNHDA and CDR2 SQIVND come from the germline V gene (reference sequence). This CDR3 contains 13 residues. Written as DNA, the CDR3 is TGTGCCAGCCGCCCACAGGGATCCTATGGCTACACCTTC. Translation gives CASRPQGSYGYTF.

The chain has TRBV6-4 and TRBJ2-1, with D unclear. Trimming pared 0 bases from V and 0 bases from J, leaving 9 bases between. CDR3 size: 16 residues. Germline V gene data show CDR1 as MRHNA and CDR2 as SNTAGT. The CDR3 sequence is CASSDSVQYSYNEQFF. The CDR3 region has the DNA TGTGCCAGCAGTGACTCGGTCCAGTACTCCTACAATGAGCAGTTCTTC.

Only one count was recorded for this clone. The chain carries TRBV6-5 and TRBJ2-1, with 7 bases identical to TRBD2. In germline, CDR1 is MNHEY, CDR2 SVGAGI. The V gene end was trimmed by 4 bases and the J gene end by 3 bases; junction bases not matched to a gene: 6. The CDR3 length is 15 residues. The CDR3, as DNA: TGTGCCAGCAGTTTATTAGCGGGCGTCTACAATGAGCAGTTCTTC. Its protein is CASSLLAGVYNEQFF.